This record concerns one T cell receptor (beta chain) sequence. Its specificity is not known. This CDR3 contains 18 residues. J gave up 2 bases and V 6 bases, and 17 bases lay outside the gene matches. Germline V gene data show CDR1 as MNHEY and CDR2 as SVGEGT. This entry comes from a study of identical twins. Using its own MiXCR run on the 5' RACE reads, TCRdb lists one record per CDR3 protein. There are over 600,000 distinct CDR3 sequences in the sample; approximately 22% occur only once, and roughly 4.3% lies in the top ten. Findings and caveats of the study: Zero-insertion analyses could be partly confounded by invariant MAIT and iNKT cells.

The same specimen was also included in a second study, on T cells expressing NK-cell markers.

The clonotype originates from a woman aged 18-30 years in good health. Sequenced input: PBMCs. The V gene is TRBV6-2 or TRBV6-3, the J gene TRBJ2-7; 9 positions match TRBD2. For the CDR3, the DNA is TGTGCCAGCAGAAGCCCGACAGAGAGTAGCGGGAGAACCTACGAGCAGTACTTC. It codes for CASRSPTESSGRTYEQYF.